The 22 T cell receptor beta chains reported below all come from one sample, sequenced in a study of blood T cell repertoires in COVID-19 (TCRdb year 2020). Library preparation used the immunoSEQ multiplex PCR assay. TCRdb retrieved this table from immuneACCESS and kept in-frame rearrangements only. Not all clones are present; in checked studies, unresolved V genes account for under half, and no reason is known for the remainder. The sample yields roughly 150,000 clones; over 80% were counted once. The ten top clones hold about 10% of the sample. The sequencing input was peripheral blood. The receptors shown here come from a woman aged 80 or over with acute or convalescent COVID-19.

This clone was found a few times. The rearrangement links TRBV9 to TRBJ1-4; no firm D call. The germline gives CDR1 SGDLS, CDR2 YYNGEE. Trimming removed 1 base from V and 7 bases from J, with 17 bases in between. CDR3 length: 16 residues. The CDR3 DNA sequence: TGTGCCAGCAGCGTAAATGTCCCCGGCGCAGGTGAAAAACTGTTTTTT. The encoded protein is CASSVNVPGAGEKLFF.

The rearrangement joins TRBV9 to TRBJ2-2; D gene uncertain. This CDR3 region has 14 residues. V lost 0 bases to trimming and J lost 3 bases, with 6 bases between them. Looked up from germline, CDR1 is SGDLS and CDR2 is YYNGEE. For the CDR3, the DNA is TGTGCCAGCAGCGTAGGACGGGACACCGGGGAGCTGTTTTTT. Encoded protein: CASSVGRDTGELFF.

As for this clone: The sample contains more than one DNA sequence encoding this CDR3. The chain couples TRBV14 to TRBJ1-1; D possibly corresponds to TRBD1 (5 bases). This CDR3 spans 15 amino acids. The germline V gene encodes CDR1 SGHDN and CDR2 FVKESK. Trimming left V 3 bases short and J 1 base short, with 12 bases between. The CDR3 loop is CASSQARTGNTEAFF. The CDR3, as DNA: TGTGCCAGCAGCCAGGCCAGAACAGGGAACACTGAAGCTTTCTTT. The full variable domain, its missing parts supplied by reference TRBV14 and TRBJ1-1, is EAGVTQFPSHSVIEKGQTVTLRCDPISGHDNLYWYRRVMGKEIKFLLHFVKESKQDESGMPNNRFLAERTGGTYSTLKVQPAELEDSGVYFCASSQARTGNTEAFFGQGTRLTVV.

The chain combines TRBV6-1 with TRBJ1-1; a possible D gene is TRBD1 (5 bases). V lost 3 bases, J lost 5 bases, and 10 bases lay in between. The germline V gene has CDR1 MNHNS and CDR2 SASEGT. The length of the CDR3 is 13 residues. The CDR3, as DNA: TGTGCCAGCAGTGAGACAGTTCGGACTGAAGCTTTCTTT. Translated, it gives CASSETVRTEAFF.

The chain employs TRBV4-1 and TRBJ1-6, with TRBD1 identical over 11 bases. The CDR3 length is 16 residues. Trimming removed 3 bases from V and 8 bases from J; junction bases left unmatched: 6. Germline CDR1 and CDR2: MGHRA and YSYEKL. CDR3 sequence reads: CASSQPGQGVDSPLHF. DNA of the CDR3: TGCGCCAGCAGCCAGCCGGGACAGGGGGTCGATTCACCCCTCCACTTT.

The chain uses TRBV6-2 or TRBV6-3 and TRBJ1-1, with D tentatively TRBD1 (6 bases). Germline V lookup: CDR1 MNHEY, CDR2 SVGEGT. CDR3 size: 15 residues. The V end lost 5 bases, the J end lost 2 bases, and 15 bases lay between the germline ends. CDR3 bases: TGTGCCAGCAGTACACGGGGGGCCCTAAACACTGAAGCTTTCTTT. It specifies CASSTRGALNTEAFF.

This clone was seen just once. J is TRBJ1-3 and V is TRBV9; a possible D gene is TRBD1 (5 bases). The CDR3 is 15 amino acids. The V end lost 4 bases, the J end lost 2 bases, and 13 bases lay between the germline ends. CDR1 is SGDLS and CDR2 is YYNGEE in the germline V gene. CDR3 loop: CASSLQGNAGNTIYF. CDR3 nucleotide sequence: TGTGCCAGCAGCCTCCAGGGAAACGCTGGAAACACCATATATTTT.

The chain recombines TRBV28 with TRBJ1-2; no definite D call. The germline V and J ends were trimmed by 9 bases and 0 bases, with 17 bases remaining between them. This CDR3 spans 15 amino acids. The germline CDR1 and CDR2 sequences are MDHEN and SYDVKM. CDR3 in DNA: TGTGCCAGTACGGGTTACCCCCCAGCTAACTATGGCTACACCTTC. This gives the protein CASTGYPPANYGYTF.

The rearrangement joins TRBV25-1 to TRBJ2-3; D is unclear. CDR1 MGHDK and CDR2 SYGVNS come from the germline V gene. V was clipped by 3 bases and J by 4 bases, with 8 bases between them. The CDR3 length is 13 residues. This chain's CDR3 is CASSESTADTQYF. CDR3 nucleotide sequence: TGTGCCAGCAGTGAGTCCACTGCAGATACGCAGTATTTT.

The V call is TRBV9, the J call TRBJ2-1, with D perhaps matching TRBD1 (7 bases). V gave up 3 bases and J gave up 1 base, with 14 bases separating them. Germline V lookup: CDR1 SGDLS, CDR2 YYNGEE. CDR3 length equals 16 residues. The CDR3 DNA reads as TGTGCCAGCAGCGCGGAGGGGGCGTTGTCCTACAATGAGCAGTTCTTC. This sequence encodes CASSAEGALSYNEQFF.

V gene TRBV5-1 combines with J gene TRBJ2-5, with a weak D call TRBD1 (5 bases). Trimming left V 4 bases short and J 1 base short, with 14 bases between. Germline V gene sequence: CDR1 SGHRS, CDR2 YFSETQ. This CDR3 region has 15 residues. The CDR3 sequence is CASSRIDRSQETQYF. CDR3 sequence (DNA): TGCGCCAGCAGCCGAATCGACAGATCCCAAGAGACCCAGTACTTC.

The chain couples TRBV3-1 (or the pseudogene TRBV3-2) to TRBJ2-4, with 7 bases that match TRBD2. The CDR3 consists of 18 residues. The junction had 14 bases not matched to a gene; V was cut back by 1 base and J by 5 bases. Germline assignment: CDR1 LGHDT and CDR2 YNNKEL (reference sequence). The CDR3 loop is CASSQVMSVGGTQNIQYF. DNA of the CDR3: TGTGCCAGCAGCCAAGTGATGAGTGTCGGGGGGACCCAAAACATTCAGTACTTC.

The gene calls are TRBV15 and TRBJ2-2, with D possibly matching TRBD1 (5 bases). Trimming took off 0 bases at V and 0 bases at J, with 8 bases between the two ends. The length of the CDR3 is 16 residues. Per germline, CDR1 LNHNV and CDR2 YYDKDF (reference sequence). The CDR3 loop is CATSREWGPNTGELFF. CDR3 DNA sequence: TGTGCCACCAGCAGAGAGTGGGGCCCGAACACCGGGGAGCTGTTTTTT.

The chain uses TRBV5-1 and TRBJ2-2; D is perhaps TRBD1 (6 bases). V was pared by 5 bases and J by 3 bases, with 8 bases between. The length of the CDR3 is 13 residues. Germline CDR1 is SGHRS and CDR2 is YFSETQ. The CDR3 here is CASRGADTGELFF. The CDR3, as DNA: TGCGCCAGCAGGGGGGCCGACACCGGGGAGCTGTTTTTT.

The J gene is TRBJ1-2, the V gene TRBV6-7; D may be TRBD1 (6 bases). TRBV6-7 is marked as an open reading frame, function uncertain. The germline V and J ends were trimmed by 0 bases and 4 bases, with 24 bases remaining between them. The CDR3 has 19 residues. The CDR3 nucleotides read TGTGCCAGCAGTTACTCGGCCCCTACCAGGGGTGGGGGGGGCTATGGCTACACCTTC. Translation gives CASSYSAPTRGGGGYGYTF.

The J gene is TRBJ1-6, the V gene TRBV5-1, with D possibly matching TRBD1 (5 bases). Trimming stripped 3 bases from V and 6 bases from J, with 13 bases between. The CDR3 extends over 15 amino acids. Germline lookup yields CDR1 SGHRS and CDR2 YFSETQ. Written as DNA, the CDR3 is TGCGCCAGCAGCTCCAGGCCGGGGGGTAATTCACCCCTCCACTTT. This codes for CASSSRPGGNSPLHF.

The chain has TRBV6-5 and TRBJ2-3; the D is unclear. Trimming left V 4 bases short and J 6 bases short, with 8 bases between. CDR3 size: 12 residues. The germline V gene encodes CDR1 MNHEY and CDR2 SVGAGI. CDR3 sequence (DNA): TGTGCCAGCAGTTCCTCGCGGGATACGCAGTATTTT. This codes for CASSSSRDTQYF.

The rearrangement uses TRBV20-1 and TRBJ1-4; D is uncertain. From germline, CDR1 is DFQATT and CDR2 SNEGSKA (reference sequence). The CDR3 has 14 amino acids. The V gene lost 3 bases and the J gene lost 0 bases, with 8 bases spanning the gap. CDR3 bases: TGCAGTGCTAGTTATATAGCAACTAATGAAAAACTGTTTTTT. It translates to CSASYIATNEKLFF.

This clone is a singleton in its sample. The chain is built from TRBV6-5 and TRBJ1-1, with D perhaps matching TRBD1 (6 bases). V was clipped by 4 bases and J by 8 bases, with 17 bases between them. This CDR3 has 14 residues. Germline V gives CDR1 MNHEY, CDR2 SVGAGI. The CDR3 DNA follows: TGTGCCAGCAGTTCCCACGGGACATCTTCCGAAGCTTTCTTT. Protein: CASSSHGTSSEAFF.

The V call is TRBV6-2 or TRBV6-3, the J call TRBJ2-7; 9 nucleotides agree with TRBD1. The ends lost 6 bases at V and 3 bases at J; junction bases unmatched: 9. CDR3 size: 15 residues. Germline CDR1 and CDR2: MNHEY and SVGEGT. This CDR3 is CASSPIGTGLYEQYF. CDR3 nucleotide sequence: TGTGCCAGCAGCCCGATCGGGACAGGGCTCTACGAGCAGTACTTC.

As DNA, the CDR3 is TGTGCCAGCAGCTTAAAGACAGGGGGACCTGAAGCTTTCTTT. Translating gives CASSLKTGGPEAFF. V and J are TRBV7-2 and TRBJ1-1; 9 bases agree with TRBD1. Germline loops: CDR1 SGHTA, CDR2 FQGNSA. The V gene end was trimmed by 2 bases and the J gene end by 6 bases; junction bases not matched to a gene: 4. This CDR3 has 14 residues.

The rearrangement joins TRBV19 to TRBJ2-5; 7 nucleotides match TRBD1. Losses at the gene ends were 4 bases for V and 7 bases for J; bases not matched to a gene: 9. CDR1 and CDR2 from the germline V gene are LNHDA and SQIVND (reference sequence). This CDR3 comprises 14 residues. The CDR3 region has the DNA TGTGCCAGTAGTAGGGACAGTGAAGTCCCGACCCAGTACTTC. It encodes CASSRDSEVPTQYF. The whole variable domain, remainder taken from reference TRBV19 and TRBJ2-5, is DGGITQSPKYLFRKEGQNVTLSCEQNLNHDAMYWYRQDPGQGLRLIYYSQIVNDFQKGDIAEGYSVSREKKESFPLTVTSAQKNPTAFYLCASSRDSEVPTQYFGPGTRLLVL.